Following are 30 T cell receptor beta chains from one sample sequenced in a study of T cells in Graves' hyperthyroidism and ophthalmopathy. TCR beta CDR3 regions were amplified from RNA. RT-PCR in the first round (using the HTBI primer set) targeted the TCR CDR3. One entry per CDR3 protein, called by TCRdb with MiXCR from the multiplex PCR reads. This table holds around 580,000 distinct CDR3 sequences, over 15% found once. What was sequenced was blood. The receptors here all came from a woman aged 18-35 years with Graves' hyperthyroidism.

This clonotype showed up just a few times. A much larger clone differs from this one at a single base, so this may be a read error. The chain has TRBV12-3 or TRBV12-4 and TRBJ2-7, with D perhaps matching TRBD2 (6 bases). The CDR3 runs to 14 residues. V was clipped by 8 bases and J by 6 bases, with 20 bases between them. The CDR3 sequence: CASGGNPQSGEQYF. The CDR3 DNA reads as TGTGCCAGCGGAGGGAACCCCCAGTCGGGCGAGCAGTACTTC.

Ten or more counts support this clonotype. The gene calls are TRBV12-3 or TRBV12-4 and TRBJ1-1, with 10 nucleotides matching TRBD1. This CDR3 spans 14 amino acids. V lost 5 bases and J lost 5; bases outside the gene matches: 5. The CDR3 nucleotides are TGTGCCAGCAGTCGAACGGGACAGGGGACTGAAGCTTTCTTT. This codes for CASSRTGQGTEAFF.

V usage is TRBV7-2 and J usage is TRBJ2-3; 9 nucleotides agree with TRBD2. Germline V gene lookup returns CDR1 SGHTA and CDR2 FQGNSA. Trimming cost V 2 bases and J 4 bases; bases outside gene matches: 4. The CDR3 spans 15 residues. CDR3 DNA: TGTGCCAGCAGCTTAACCGGGACTAGCCCAGATACGCAGTATTTT. As protein: CASSLTGTSPDTQYF.

This clonotype was seen ten or more times. The chain combines TRBV3-1 with TRBJ2-3; the D gene is possibly TRBD2 (6 bases). The germline CDR1 and CDR2 sequences are LGHDT and YNNKEL (reference sequence). Between the trimmed V and J ends, which lost 4 bases and 6 bases, there was a span of 11 bases. CDR3 length equals 13 residues. The CDR3 DNA reads as TGTGCCAGCAGCCGACTAGTTGTGGATACGCAGTATTTT. Its protein is CASSRLVVDTQYF.

This clonotype was picked up a small number of times. The chain has TRBV20-1 and TRBJ2-1; 13 bases align to TRBD2. Per the germline V gene, CDR1 is DFQATT and CDR2 is SNEGSKA (reference sequence). CDR3 size: 21 residues. The V gene end was trimmed by 0 bases and the J gene end by 3 bases; junction bases not matched to a gene: 17. The CDR3 DNA sequence: TGCAGTGCTAGAGATAGTAGGGCCGGACTAGCGGGAGTGGTGATCTACAATGAGCAGTTCTTC. Encoded protein: CSARDSRAGLAGVVIYNEQFF.

This clonotype was seen many times. The chain has TRBV12-3 or TRBV12-4 and TRBJ2-3; the D gene is possibly TRBD1 (6 bases). CDR3 size: 14 residues. The germline V and J ends were trimmed by 5 bases and 1 base, with 10 bases remaining between them. CDR3 coding DNA: TGTGCCAGCAGTACGACAGGTGGCACAGATACGCAGTATTTT. Protein sequence: CASSTTGGTDTQYF.

V usage is TRBV19 and J usage is TRBJ2-2; D not resolved. V gave up 5 bases and J gave up 1 base, with 8 bases separating them. CDR1 and CDR2 from the germline V gene are LNHDA and SQIVND (reference sequence). The CDR3 spans 14 residues. The CDR3 region has the DNA TGTGCCAGTAGTTTATACAAGAACACCGGGGAGCTGTTTTTT. Encoded protein: CASSLYKNTGELFF.

This clonotype was counted only a few times. The rearrangement uses TRBV6-2 or TRBV6-3 and TRBJ1-1; TRBD1 is a possible D gene (6 bases). Deletions cut 7 bases from V and 4 bases from J, with 16 bases between. Per the germline V gene, CDR1 is MNHEY and CDR2 is SVGEGT. The CDR3 contains 14 residues. For the CDR3, the DNA is TGTGCCAGCACCCTTACAGGGAGGCTCACTGAAGCTTTCTTT. The encoded protein is CASTLTGRLTEAFF.

This clonotype has at least ten counts. This chain uses TRBV28 with TRBJ1-5, with D possibly matching TRBD1 (6 bases). CDR3 size: 16 residues. V was trimmed by 4 bases and J by 3 bases, leaving 16 bases between them. Germline V gene lookup returns CDR1 MDHEN and CDR2 SYDVKM. The CDR3 DNA follows: TGTGCCAGCAGTTCCGAGGACAGTTTGAACAATCAGCCCCAGCATTTT. Translated, it gives CASSSEDSLNNQPQHF.

This clonotype showed up just a few times. The chain carries TRBV7-3 and TRBJ2-1; possibly TRBD1 for D (6 bases). V was pared by 1 base and J by 3 bases, with 13 bases between. CDR3 length: 16 residues. Germline CDR1 and CDR2: SGHTA and FQGTGA. CDR3 in DNA: TGTGCCAGCAGCTTAATAACAGGGACAAACTACAATGAGCAGTTCTTC. The encoded protein is CASSLITGTNYNEQFF.

This clonotype was detected a few times. V and J are TRBV10-1 and TRBJ2-7, with 11 nucleotides matching TRBD2. V shed 2 bases, J shed 3 bases, and the junction held 3 bases outside the gene matches. The CDR3 is 15 residues long. CDR1 is WNHNN and CDR2 is SYGVQD in the germline V gene (reference sequence). The CDR3, as DNA: TGCGCCAGCAGTGAGGCCCTAGCGGGGGGCTACGAGCAGTACTTC. It encodes CASSEALAGGYEQYF.

This clonotype was observed many times. The chain links TRBV28 to TRBJ1-5, with D possibly being TRBD1 (5 bases). The germline V and J ends were trimmed by 7 bases and 4 bases, with 14 bases remaining between them. CDR1 MDHEN and CDR2 SYDVKM come from the germline V gene. The CDR3 is 14 amino acids. CDR3 in DNA: TGTGCCAGCACCCGCCCGGGGACGAATCAGCCCCAGCATTTT. Protein: CASTRPGTNQPQHF.

This clonotype was seen a few times. The rearrangement joins TRBV18 to TRBJ1-3; D is unclear. Germline assignment: CDR1 KGHSH and CDR2 LQKENI. V was clipped by 0 bases and J by 0 bases, with 6 bases between them. The CDR3 consists of 15 residues. This CDR3 is CASSPPASSGNTIYF. CDR3 DNA sequence: TGTGCCAGCTCACCACCAGCGAGCTCTGGAAACACCATATATTTT. Together with reference TRBV18 and TRBJ1-3, the CDR3 gives the full variable domain: NAGVMQNPRHLVRRRGQEARLRCSPMKGHSHVYWYRQLPEEGLKFMVYLQKENIIDESGMPKERFSAEFPKEGPSILRIQQVVRGDSAAYFCASSPPASSGNTIYFGEGSWLTVV.

As for this clonotype: A much larger clone differs from this one at a single base, so this may be a read error. The chain recombines TRBV20-1 with TRBJ1-5, with no clear D. The length of the CDR3 is 13 residues. Germline CDR1 reads DFQATT; CDR2 reads SNEGSKA (reference sequence). Trimming took off 0 bases at V and 5 bases at J, with 8 bases between the two ends. Here the CDR3 DNA reads TGCAGTGCTAGAGATGAGGGCTATCAGCCCCAGCATTTT. It is translated as CSARDEGYQPQHF.

This clonotype was seen repeatedly, ten times or more. The chain recombines TRBV20-1 with TRBJ2-1; D possibly corresponds to TRBD2 (6 bases). The V gene lost 6 bases and the J gene lost 3 bases, with 18 bases spanning the gap. The CDR3 totals 15 residues. Germline-derived CDR1 and CDR2 are DFQATT and SNEGSKA (reference sequence). Written as DNA, the CDR3 is TGCAGTGCCCATCGACCCCGGGGACTCTACAATGAGCAGTTCTTC. This encodes CSAHRPRGLYNEQFF.

The sample holds many counts of this clonotype. This chain connects TRBV3-1 to TRBJ2-5, with 13 nucleotides matching TRBD2. The V segment lost 4 bases and the J segment 5 bases; nucleotides outside the gene matches: 4. Germline V gene lookup returns CDR1 LGHDT and CDR2 YNNKEL (reference sequence). The CDR3 is made up of 15 amino acids. The CDR3: CASSPGLAGSETQYF. In nucleotides, the CDR3 is TGTGCCAGCAGCCCGGGACTAGCGGGGTCGGAGACCCAGTACTTC.

This clonotype was seen a few times. The chain uses TRBV9 and TRBJ1-6; TRBD1 aligns across 7 bases. The CDR3 runs 17 residues. With 7 bases clipped from V and 3 bases from J, the junction kept 13 bases outside the gene matches. Germline V gene data show CDR1 as SGDLS and CDR2 as YYNGEE. The CDR3 is CASVGDSLDLYNSPLHF. The CDR3 region has the DNA TGTGCCAGCGTTGGGGACAGCCTTGACCTCTATAATTCACCCCTCCACTTT.

This clonotype showed up just a few times. The gene calls are TRBV28 and TRBJ2-7; 10 bases match TRBD1. The J segment lost 4 bases and the V segment lost 5 bases, leaving 5 bases of the junction unmatched. Germline assignment: CDR1 MDHEN and CDR2 SYDVKM. CDR3 length equals 14 residues. The CDR3 here is CASSQGDRGYEQYF. In DNA, the CDR3 is TGTGCCAGCAGTCAAGGGGACAGGGGTTACGAGCAGTACTTC.

This clonotype was detected many times. The J gene is TRBJ2-1, the V gene TRBV27; TRBD2 matches 10 bases. The germline V gene encodes CDR1 MNHEY and CDR2 SMNVEV (reference sequence). This CDR3 is built from 15 residues. Unmatched junction bases numbered 2, after V lost 3 bases and J lost 3 bases. CDR3: CASSFRTSGYNEQFF. DNA for the CDR3: TGTGCCAGCAGTTTCCGGACTAGCGGCTACAATGAGCAGTTCTTC.

This clonotype appeared many times. This rearrangement joins TRBV6-1 to TRBJ2-7, with 8 nucleotides matching TRBD1. With 2 bases clipped from V and 3 bases from J, the junction kept 3 bases outside the gene matches. CDR3 length: 14 amino acids. Germline-derived CDR1 and CDR2 are MNHNS and SASEGT. The CDR3 here is CASSELGQDYEQYF. The CDR3 DNA sequence: TGTGCCAGCAGTGAATTGGGACAGGACTACGAGCAGTACTTC.

This clonotype showed up many times. The genes are TRBV18 and TRBJ2-3; 14 bases are a match to TRBD2. The J segment lost 2 bases and the V segment lost 2 bases, leaving 6 bases of the junction unmatched. The germline CDR1 and CDR2 sequences are KGHSH and LQKENI. CDR3 length: 18 amino acids. DNA for the CDR3: TGTGCCAGCTCACCAGCGGGACTAGCGGGGGCGATCACAGATACGCAGTATTTT. Amino acids: CASSPAGLAGAITDTQYF.

This clonotype appeared many times. The rearrangement uses TRBV12-3 or TRBV12-4 and TRBJ1-5; perhaps TRBD1 as D (6 bases). V was shortened by 3 bases and J by 7 bases, with 10 bases between the two germline ends. The CDR3 has 13 amino acids. This CDR3 reads CASSFGGEQPQHF. The DNA of the CDR3 is TGTGCCAGCAGTTTCGGGGGCGAGCAGCCCCAGCATTTT.

Comment on this clonotype: A much larger clone lies a single base off, so this may be a read error. CDR3 in DNA: TGTGCCAGCAGGGCCACGGGACTAGGGGGAGAGACCCAGTGCTTC. It is translated as CASRATGLGGETQCF. This chain joins TRBV7-2 and TRBJ2-5; 8 nucleotides match TRBD2. Germline V gene sequence: CDR1 SGHTA, CDR2 FQGNSA. This CDR3 is 15 amino acids long.

V usage is TRBV6-1 and J usage is TRBJ2-7; D call uncertain. Germline CDR1 MNHNS, CDR2 SASEGT. There are 14 residues in the CDR3. V was pared by 2 bases and J by 2 bases, with 10 bases between. CDR3 residues: CASSEFPGPYEQYF. The DNA of the CDR3 is TGTGCCAGCAGTGAATTTCCGGGTCCCTACGAGCAGTACTTC.

The rearrangement links TRBV7-2 to TRBJ2-3; 9 positions match TRBD2. This CDR3 spans 15 amino acids. V was clipped by 3 bases and J by 5 bases; unmatched bases: 6. Germline V gives CDR1 SGHTA, CDR2 FQGNSA. The DNA of the CDR3 is TGTGCCAGCAGCTTCCGCGGGGGGGCTGGAGATACGCAGTATTTT. Translation: CASSFRGGAGDTQYF.

A word on this clonotype: This may come from a read error, since a much larger clone is one base off. The V gene is TRBV6-1, the J gene TRBJ2-5; D is uncertain. Germline CDR1 and CDR2: MNHNS and SASEGT. Trimming cost V 8 bases and J 5 bases, with 33 bases left between them. This CDR3 has 19 amino acids. In DNA form, the CDR3 reads TGTGCCAGCGAAGAGACCGAAAACGAGCGCTTCTCCGGAACCGAGACCCAGTACTTC. Residues: CASEETENERFSGTETQYF.

This clonotype was detected ten times or more. The V call is TRBV6-1, the J call TRBJ1-5, with 8 positions matching TRBD1. Germline V gene sequence: CDR1 MNHNS, CDR2 SASEGT. V lost 6 bases, J lost 3 bases, and 7 bases stayed unmatched. This CDR3 spans 15 amino acids. CDR3 in DNA: TGTGCCAGCAGGGGCGGACAGGGAGACAATCAGCCCCAGCATTTT. Translation gives CASRGGQGDNQPQHF.

This clonotype was found many times. The rearrangement joins TRBV28 to TRBJ1-4; D not certain. Germline loops: CDR1 MDHEN, CDR2 SYDVKM. The CDR3 contains 14 residues. V lost 5 bases and J lost 8, with 15 bases in between. CDR3 coding DNA: TGTGCCAGCAGTGCCGGAATAGTTGGAGAAAAACTGTTTTTT. Encoded protein: CASSAGIVGEKLFF.

As to this clonotype: The junction and the germline gene differ at one end; a read error may be behind it. This chain uses TRBV7-9 with TRBJ1-2, with 8 bases matching TRBD1. This CDR3 region has 17 residues. Germline CDR1 is SEHNR and CDR2 is FQNEAQ (reference sequence). The CDR3 here is CASSLGSTGASNYDYTF. CDR3 bases: TGTGCCAGCAGCCTGGGGTCGACAGGGGCGAGTAACTATGACTACACCTTC.

This clonotype was counted at least ten times. The chain combines TRBV29-1 with TRBJ1-1, with TRBD1 identical over 10 bases. Losses at the gene ends were 4 bases for V and 11 bases for J; bases not matched to a gene: 4. The CDR3 loop spans 11 amino acids. From germline, CDR1 is SQVTM and CDR2 ANQGSEA. The CDR3 reads CSVATGGNAFF. DNA of the CDR3: TGCAGCGTTGCGACAGGGGGCAACGCTTTCTTT.